The rows below give T cell receptor beta chains drawn from one sample of a study of cytotoxic CD8 clonotypes in ibrutinib-treated CLL. Only in-frame clones appear in the TCRdb table, and some are missing; sequencing was by immunoSEQ multiplex PCR. The sample has about 150,000 clones, approximately 81% seen once. The sample in question was PBMCs, obtained after 12 months of ibrutinib treatment. These receptors originate from a human donor with chronic lymphocytic leukemia. Both conserved end residues are part of each CDR3. Fields, in order: J gene, D gene, clone size, CDR3 length, V gene, CDR3 protein, CDR3 DNA. The D gene is left open where the match is weak. Size is stated for part of the rows, as once, few or many counts, or as a class when the clone is expanded.

J gene: TRBJ1-2
D gene: -
clone size: -
CDR3 length: 15
V gene: TRBV15
CDR3 protein: CATSRGPGATYGYTF
CDR3 DNA: TGTGCCACCAGCAGAGGACCGGGGGCGACCTATGGCTACACCTTC

J gene: TRBJ2-1
D gene: TRBD1
clone size: -
CDR3 length: 16
V gene: TRBV9
CDR3 protein: CASSVGDRLTYNEQFF
CDR3 DNA: TGTGCCAGCAGCGTAGGGGACAGGCTCACCTACAATGAGCAGTTCTTC

J gene: TRBJ1-4
D gene: -
clone size: -
CDR3 length: 13
V gene: TRBV27
CDR3 protein: CASSWKSNEKLFF
CDR3 DNA: TGTGCCAGCAGTTGGAAGTCTAATGAAAAACTGTTTTTT

J gene: TRBJ2-2
D gene: -
clone size: -
CDR3 length: 14
V gene: TRBV5-6
CDR3 protein: CASSLIIGSGELFF
CDR3 DNA: TGTGCCAGCAGCTTGATCATAGGATCCGGGGAGCTGTTTTTT

J gene: TRBJ1-5
D gene: TRBD1
clone size: -
CDR3 length: 15
V gene: TRBV2
CDR3 protein: CASSSDRRPSQPQHF
CDR3 DNA: TGTGCCAGCAGTTCGGACAGGCGACCTTCTCAGCCCCAGCATTTT

J gene: TRBJ2-1
D gene: TRBD2
clone size: few
CDR3 length: 16
V gene: TRBV4-3
CDR3 protein: CASSQGRGSGRNEQFF
CDR3 DNA: TGCGCCAGCAGCCAAGGGAGGGGTAGCGGGAGGAATGAGCAGTTCTTC

J gene: TRBJ2-3
D gene: -
clone size: -
CDR3 length: 15
V gene: TRBV5-6
CDR3 protein: CASSPVPGRVYTQYF
CDR3 DNA: TGTGCCAGCAGCCCCGTTCCTGGGCGGGTTTATACGCAGTATTTT

J gene: TRBJ2-1
D gene: -
clone size: -
CDR3 length: 15
V gene: TRBV13
CDR3 protein: CASAATSAGYNEQFF
CDR3 DNA: TGTGCCAGCGCCGCGACTAGTGCGGGGTACAATGAGCAGTTCTTC

J gene: TRBJ2-1
D gene: TRBD2
clone size: -
CDR3 length: 18
V gene: TRBV4-3
CDR3 protein: CASSQDQSSGSLYNEQFF
CDR3 DNA: TGCGCCAGCAGCCAAGATCAGTCTAGCGGGTCTCTCTACAATGAGCAGTTCTTC

J gene: TRBJ2-3
D gene: -
clone size: -
CDR3 length: 14
V gene: TRBV6-6
CDR3 protein: CASRTSSSADTQYF
CDR3 DNA: TGTGCCAGCAGAACTAGTTCTTCGGCAGATACGCAGTATTTT

J gene: TRBJ2-5
D gene: TRBD2
clone size: -
CDR3 length: 19
V gene: TRBV7-6
CDR3 protein: CASSLDPPRLARNQETQYF
CDR3 DNA: TGTGCCAGCAGCTTAGATCCCCCGAGACTAGCGCGAAACCAAGAGACCCAGTACTTC

J gene: TRBJ2-4
D gene: -
clone size: few
CDR3 length: 14
V gene: TRBV11-1
CDR3 protein: CASSLDQGLSIQYF
CDR3 DNA: TGTGCCAGCAGCTTAGATCAAGGGCTCAGCATTCAGTACTTC

J gene: TRBJ2-1
D gene: -
clone size: -
CDR3 length: 14
V gene: TRBV5-8
CDR3 protein: CASSLGSSYNEQFF
CDR3 DNA: TGTGCCAGCAGCTTGGGGAGCTCCTACAATGAGCAGTTCTTC

J gene: TRBJ2-2
D gene: TRBD2
clone size: -
CDR3 length: 16
V gene: TRBV27
CDR3 protein: CASSTGTSVHTGELFF
CDR3 DNA: TGTGCCAGCAGTACCGGGACTAGCGTACACACCGGGGAGCTGTTTTTT

J gene: TRBJ2-5
D gene: -
clone size: -
CDR3 length: 14
V gene: TRBV7-9
CDR3 protein: CASTVPSDQETQYF
CDR3 DNA: TGTGCCAGCACCGTCCCCAGCGATCAAGAGACCCAGTACTTC

J gene: TRBJ2-2
D gene: -
clone size: -
CDR3 length: 13
V gene: TRBV10-3
CDR3 protein: CAINRVGHGELFF
CDR3 DNA: TGTGCCATTAACAGGGTGGGGCACGGGGAGCTGTTTTTT

J gene: TRBJ2-2
D gene: -
clone size: -
CDR3 length: 13
V gene: TRBV18
CDR3 protein: CASSPRVAGELFF
CDR3 DNA: TGTGCCAGCTCACCTAGGGTCGCCGGGGAGCTGTTTTTT

J gene: TRBJ2-7
D gene: -
clone size: -
CDR3 length: 11
V gene: TRBV6-1
CDR3 protein: CASSEVWEQYF
CDR3 DNA: TGTGCCAGCAGTGAAGTTTGGGAGCAGTACTTC

J gene: TRBJ2-5
D gene: -
clone size: -
CDR3 length: 12
V gene: TRBV21-1
CDR3 protein: CASGGGPETQYF
CDR3 DNA: TGTGCCAGCGGAGGGGGTCCGGAGACCCAGTACTTC

J gene: TRBJ2-3
D gene: TRBD2
clone size: -
CDR3 length: 16
V gene: TRBV7-2
CDR3 protein: CASSFNSGSFADTQYF
CDR3 DNA: TGTGCCAGCAGCTTTAATAGCGGGAGTTTCGCAGATACGCAGTATTTT

J gene: TRBJ2-3
D gene: TRBD2
clone size: -
CDR3 length: 16
V gene: TRBV5-1
CDR3 protein: CASSWGLAGVSDTQYF
CDR3 DNA: TGCGCCAGCAGCTGGGGACTAGCGGGAGTCTCAGATACGCAGTATTTT

J gene: TRBJ1-5
D gene: TRBD1
clone size: -
CDR3 length: 15
V gene: TRBV7-9
CDR3 protein: CASSPTGSANQPQHF
CDR3 DNA: TGTGCCAGCAGCCCGACAGGGTCGGCCAATCAGCCCCAGCATTTT

J gene: TRBJ2-1
D gene: TRBD2
clone size: -
CDR3 length: 16
V gene: TRBV4-1
CDR3 protein: CASSQGTSGTYNEQFF
CDR3 DNA: TGCGCCAGCAGCCAAGGGACTAGCGGTACCTACAATGAGCAGTTCTTC

J gene: TRBJ2-4
D gene: -
clone size: -
CDR3 length: 15
V gene: TRBV9
CDR3 protein: CASSPFGGFENIQYF
CDR3 DNA: TGTGCCAGCAGCCCCTTTGGGGGTTTCGAAAACATTCAGTACTTC

J gene: TRBJ2-1
D gene: TRBD2
clone size: -
CDR3 length: 17
V gene: TRBV4-3
CDR3 protein: CASSQDGGTSSSSEQFF
CDR3 DNA: TGCGCCAGCAGCCAAGACGGGGGGACTAGCTCTTCATCTGAGCAGTTCTTC

J gene: TRBJ1-5
D gene: -
clone size: few
CDR3 length: 15
V gene: TRBV7-9
CDR3 protein: CASSGGGYSNQPQHF
CDR3 DNA: TGTGCCAGCAGCGGAGGGGGGTATAGCAATCAGCCCCAGCATTTT

J gene: TRBJ2-3
D gene: -
clone size: once
CDR3 length: 14
V gene: TRBV19
CDR3 protein: CASGLPGEPDTQYF
CDR3 DNA: TGTGCCAGTGGGCTACCGGGAGAGCCAGATACGCAGTATTTT

J gene: TRBJ1-2
D gene: -
clone size: few
CDR3 length: 13
V gene: TRBV7-9
CDR3 protein: CASSLGTEEGYTF
CDR3 DNA: TGTGCCAGCAGCTTAGGGACAGAAGAGGGCTACACCTTC

J gene: TRBJ2-3
D gene: -
clone size: -
CDR3 length: 17
V gene: TRBV6-1
CDR3 protein: CASSDGYRVHDTDTQYF
CDR3 DNA: TGTGCCAGCAGTGATGGATACAGGGTACATGACACAGATACGCAGTATTTT

J gene: TRBJ1-3
D gene: -
clone size: -
CDR3 length: 16
V gene: TRBV9
CDR3 protein: CASSVVPANSGNTIYF
CDR3 DNA: TGTGCCAGCAGCGTAGTTCCCGCAAACTCTGGAAACACCATATATTTT

J gene: TRBJ1-2
D gene: -
clone size: -
CDR3 length: 13
V gene: TRBV28
CDR3 protein: CASSLGERAGYTF
CDR3 DNA: TGTGCCAGCAGTTTAGGTGAACGTGCTGGCTACACCTTC

J gene: TRBJ2-1
D gene: TRBD2
clone size: once
CDR3 length: 14
V gene: TRBV6-5
CDR3 protein: CASTRAGPYNEQFF
CDR3 DNA: TGTGCCAGCACTAGAGCGGGACCCTACAATGAGCAGTTCTTC

J gene: TRBJ2-5
D gene: -
clone size: -
CDR3 length: 16
V gene: TRBV4-1
CDR3 protein: CASSQEAPLTGETQYF
CDR3 DNA: TGCGCCAGCAGCCAAGAGGCCCCCCTAACGGGGGAGACCCAGTACTTC

J gene: TRBJ2-1
D gene: -
clone size: -
CDR3 length: 12
V gene: TRBV27
CDR3 protein: CASSSSTWGQFF
CDR3 DNA: TGTGCCAGCAGTTCCTCCACGTGGGGGCAGTTCTTC

J gene: TRBJ2-5
D gene: -
clone size: -
CDR3 length: 14
V gene: TRBV5-4
CDR3 protein: CASSLAGSQETQYF
CDR3 DNA: TGTGCCAGCAGCTTAGCGGGTTCCCAAGAGACCCAGTACTTC

J gene: TRBJ1-5
D gene: -
clone size: few
CDR3 length: 14
V gene: TRBV6-1
CDR3 protein: CASSYSTGRGPQHF
CDR3 DNA: TGTGCCAGCAGCTATTCGACAGGACGAGGGCCCCAGCATTTT

J gene: TRBJ1-1
D gene: -
clone size: -
CDR3 length: 11
V gene: TRBV6-5
CDR3 protein: CASSYAGRSFF
CDR3 DNA: TGTGCCAGCAGTTATGCGGGGAGGTCTTTCTTT

J gene: TRBJ1-1
D gene: TRBD1
clone size: few
CDR3 length: 14
V gene: TRBV5-1
CDR3 protein: CASSWGTGRTEAFF
CDR3 DNA: TGCGCCAGCAGCTGGGGGACAGGGCGAACTGAAGCTTTCTTT

J gene: TRBJ2-1
D gene: TRBD2
clone size: -
CDR3 length: 15
V gene: TRBV5-6
CDR3 protein: CASSRTSGRTNEQFF
CDR3 DNA: TGTGCCAGCAGCCGAACTAGCGGGAGAACTAATGAGCAGTTCTTC

J gene: TRBJ2-1
D gene: -
clone size: few
CDR3 length: 16
V gene: TRBV2
CDR3 protein: CASSVQGTNSYNEQFF
CDR3 DNA: TGTGCCAGCAGTGTACAGGGAACCAACTCCTACAATGAGCAGTTCTTC

J gene: TRBJ1-5
D gene: -
clone size: -
CDR3 length: 17
V gene: TRBV7-2
CDR3 protein: CASSQFGQGGNNQPQHF
CDR3 DNA: TGTGCCAGCAGCCAATTTGGCCAGGGTGGTAACAATCAGCCCCAGCATTTT

J gene: TRBJ2-7
D gene: TRBD1
clone size: -
CDR3 length: 14
V gene: TRBV5-5
CDR3 protein: CASSLGQGAYEQYF
CDR3 DNA: TGTGCCAGCAGCTTGGGACAGGGAGCCTACGAGCAGTACTTC

J gene: TRBJ2-7
D gene: TRBD2
clone size: -
CDR3 length: 13
V gene: TRBV6-1
CDR3 protein: CASVPSGTYEQYF
CDR3 DNA: TGTGCCAGCGTTCCTAGCGGTACTTACGAGCAGTACTTC

J gene: TRBJ2-7
D gene: -
clone size: -
CDR3 length: 15
V gene: TRBV4-3
CDR3 protein: CASSQDRGVGYEQYF
CDR3 DNA: TGCGCCAGCAGCCAAGATAGGGGGGTAGGGTACGAGCAGTACTTC

J gene: TRBJ2-7
D gene: -
clone size: -
CDR3 length: 14
V gene: TRBV27
CDR3 protein: CASSLKGRYYEQYF
CDR3 DNA: TGTGCCAGCAGTCTCAAGGGGCGCTACTACGAGCAGTACTTC

J gene: TRBJ2-2
D gene: -
clone size: -
CDR3 length: 14
V gene: TRBV5-1
CDR3 protein: CASSLDGATGELFF
CDR3 DNA: TGCGCCAGCAGCTTGGATGGAGCCACCGGGGAGCTGTTTTTT

J gene: TRBJ1-1
D gene: TRBD1
clone size: -
CDR3 length: 14
V gene: TRBV6-5
CDR3 protein: CASTRDRGRTEAFF
CDR3 DNA: TGTGCCAGCACCCGGGACAGGGGGCGAACTGAAGCTTTCTTT

J gene: TRBJ2-3
D gene: -
clone size: -
CDR3 length: 16
V gene: TRBV4-1
CDR3 protein: CASSQDSQDSTDTQYF
CDR3 DNA: TGCGCCAGCAGCCAAGATTCCCAAGATAGCACAGATACGCAGTATTTT

J gene: TRBJ2-7
D gene: -
clone size: -
CDR3 length: 14
V gene: TRBV19
CDR3 protein: CASSIVAGTYEQYF
CDR3 DNA: TGTGCCAGTAGTATAGTTGCAGGGACCTACGAGCAGTACTTC

J gene: TRBJ2-6
D gene: -
clone size: -
CDR3 length: 17
V gene: TRBV11-2
CDR3 protein: CASSFTMWNSGANVLTF
CDR3 DNA: TGTGCCAGCAGCTTCACGATGTGGAACTCTGGGGCCAACGTCCTGACTTTC

J gene: TRBJ2-3
D gene: -
clone size: -
CDR3 length: 12
V gene: TRBV9
CDR3 protein: CASSLTGDTQYF
CDR3 DNA: TGTGCCAGCAGCCTCACTGGAGATACGCAGTATTTT